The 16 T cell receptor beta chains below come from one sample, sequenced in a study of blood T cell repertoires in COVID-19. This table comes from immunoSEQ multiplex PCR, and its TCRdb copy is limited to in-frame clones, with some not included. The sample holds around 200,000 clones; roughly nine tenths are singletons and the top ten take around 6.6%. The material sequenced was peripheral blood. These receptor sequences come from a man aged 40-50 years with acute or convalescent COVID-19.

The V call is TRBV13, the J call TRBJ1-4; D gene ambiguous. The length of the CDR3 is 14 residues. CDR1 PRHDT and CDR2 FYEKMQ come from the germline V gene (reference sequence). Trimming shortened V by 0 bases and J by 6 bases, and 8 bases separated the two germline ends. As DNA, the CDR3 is TGTGCCAGCAGCTTAGGCAGGAGGGATGAAAAACTGTTTTTT. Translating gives CASSLGRRDEKLFF. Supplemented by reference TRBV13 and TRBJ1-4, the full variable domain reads AAGVIQSPRHLIKEKRETATLKCYPIPRHDTVYWYQQGPGQDPQFLISFYEKMQSDKGSIPDRFSAQQFSDYHSELNMSSLELGDSALYFCASSLGRRDEKLFFGSGTQLSVL.

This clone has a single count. The CDR3 nucleotides read TGTGCCATCAGGCCCGGACAGACCAAAGAGACCCAGTACTTC. Residues: CAIRPGQTKETQYF. The chain combines TRBV10-3 with TRBJ2-5; a weak D match, TRBD1 (6 bases). V was shortened by 6 bases and J by 3 bases, with 14 bases between the two germline ends. From germline, CDR1 is ENHRY and CDR2 SYGVKD. The CDR3 has 14 residues.

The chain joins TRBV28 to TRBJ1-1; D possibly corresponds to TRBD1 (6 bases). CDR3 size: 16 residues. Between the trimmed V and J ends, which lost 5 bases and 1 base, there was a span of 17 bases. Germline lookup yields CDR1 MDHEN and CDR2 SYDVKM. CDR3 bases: TGTGCCAGCAGTCCCTACACAGGGAAGCCGAACACTGAAGCTTTCTTT. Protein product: CASSPYTGKPNTEAFF.

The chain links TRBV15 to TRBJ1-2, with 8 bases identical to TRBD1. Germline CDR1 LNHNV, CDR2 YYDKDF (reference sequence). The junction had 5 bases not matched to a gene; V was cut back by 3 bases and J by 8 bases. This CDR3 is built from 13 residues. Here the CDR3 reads CATSRAQGGGYTF. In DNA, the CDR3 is TGTGCCACCAGCAGGGCACAGGGGGGCGGCTACACCTTC. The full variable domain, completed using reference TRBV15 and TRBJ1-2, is DAMVIQNPRYQVTQFGKPVTLSCSQTLNHNVMYWYQQKSSQAPKLLFHYYDKDFNNEADTPDNFQSRRPNTSFCFLDIRSPGLGDTAMYLCATSRAQGGGYTFGSGTRLTVV.

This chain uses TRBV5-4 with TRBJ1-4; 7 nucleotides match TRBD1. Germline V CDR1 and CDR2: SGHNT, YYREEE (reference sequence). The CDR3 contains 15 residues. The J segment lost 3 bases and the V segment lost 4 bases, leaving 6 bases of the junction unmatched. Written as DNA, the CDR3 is TGTGCCAGCAGCCTCACAGGGGCTTCTAATGAAAAACTGTTTTTT. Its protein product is CASSLTGASNEKLFF.

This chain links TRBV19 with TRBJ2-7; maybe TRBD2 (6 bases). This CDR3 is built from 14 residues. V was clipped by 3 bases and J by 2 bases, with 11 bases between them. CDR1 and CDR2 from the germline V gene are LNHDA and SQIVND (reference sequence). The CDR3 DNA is TGTGCCAGTAGTATCTTGGCGGGAACCTACGAGCAGTACTTC. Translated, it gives CASSILAGTYEQYF.

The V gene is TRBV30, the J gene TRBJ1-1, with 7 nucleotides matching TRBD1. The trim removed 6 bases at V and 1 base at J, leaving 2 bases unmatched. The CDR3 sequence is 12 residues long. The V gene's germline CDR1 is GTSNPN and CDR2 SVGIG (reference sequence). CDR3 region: CACRTGNTEAFF. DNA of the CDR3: TGTGCCTGTCGGACAGGGAACACTGAAGCTTTCTTT.

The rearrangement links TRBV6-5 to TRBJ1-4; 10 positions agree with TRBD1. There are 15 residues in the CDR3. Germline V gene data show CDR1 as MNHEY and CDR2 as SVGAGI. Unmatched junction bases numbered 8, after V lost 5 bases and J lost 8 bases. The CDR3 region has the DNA TGTGCCAGCAGTCCCCGGGACAGGGGCGGCGAAAAACTGTTTTTT. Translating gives CASSPRDRGGEKLFF.

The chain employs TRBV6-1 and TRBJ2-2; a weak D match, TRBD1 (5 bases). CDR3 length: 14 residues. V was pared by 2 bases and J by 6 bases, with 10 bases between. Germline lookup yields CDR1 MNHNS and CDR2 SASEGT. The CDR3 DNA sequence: TGTGCCAGCAGTGAACTGACAGTAGCCGGGGAGCTGTTTTTT. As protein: CASSELTVAGELFF.

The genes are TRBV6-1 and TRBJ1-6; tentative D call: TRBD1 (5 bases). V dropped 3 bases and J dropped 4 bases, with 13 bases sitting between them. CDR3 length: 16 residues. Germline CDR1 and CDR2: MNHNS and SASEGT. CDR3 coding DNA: TGTGCCAGCAGTGAGGCCAGGGCTGCTTATAATTCACCCCTCCACTTT. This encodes CASSEARAAYNSPLHF.

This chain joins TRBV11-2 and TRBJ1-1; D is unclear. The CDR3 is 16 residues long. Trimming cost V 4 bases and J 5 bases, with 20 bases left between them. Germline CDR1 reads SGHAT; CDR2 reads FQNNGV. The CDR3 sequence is CASSSPPGSIGTEAFF. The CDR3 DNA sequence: TGTGCCAGCAGCTCACCACCGGGATCAATAGGGACTGAAGCTTTCTTT.

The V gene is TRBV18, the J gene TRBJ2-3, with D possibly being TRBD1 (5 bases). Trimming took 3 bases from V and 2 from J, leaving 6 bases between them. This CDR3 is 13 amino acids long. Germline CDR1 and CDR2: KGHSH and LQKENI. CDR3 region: CASSPGATDTQYF. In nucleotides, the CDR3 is TGTGCCAGCTCACCTGGGGCCACAGATACGCAGTATTTT.

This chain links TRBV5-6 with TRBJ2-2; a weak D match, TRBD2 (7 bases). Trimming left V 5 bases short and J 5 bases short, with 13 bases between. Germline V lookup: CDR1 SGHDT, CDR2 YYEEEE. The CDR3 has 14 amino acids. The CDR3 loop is CASRGGGGTGELFF. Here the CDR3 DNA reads TGTGCCAGCAGGGGCGGGGGCGGAACCGGGGAGCTGTTTTTT.

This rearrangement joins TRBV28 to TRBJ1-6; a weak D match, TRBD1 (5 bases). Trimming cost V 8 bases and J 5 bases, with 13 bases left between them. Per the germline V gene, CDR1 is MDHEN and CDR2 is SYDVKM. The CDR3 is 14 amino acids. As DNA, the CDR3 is TGTGCCAGCCTATCTGGGGGGGATAATTCACCCCTCCACTTT. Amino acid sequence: CASLSGGDNSPLHF. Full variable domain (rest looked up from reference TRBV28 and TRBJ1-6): DVKVTQSSRYLVKRTGEKVFLECVQDMDHENMFWYRQDPGLGLRLIYFSYDVKMKEKGDIPEGYSVSREKKERFSLILESASTNQTSMYLCASLSGGDNSPLHFGNGTRLTVT.

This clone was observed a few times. This CDR3 is CASSPGTGSSPLHF. The CDR3 nucleotides read TGTGCCAGCTCACCCGGGACAGGGAGTTCACCCCTCCACTTT. The chain joins TRBV18 to TRBJ1-6, with 9 bases lining up with TRBD1. J lost 9 bases, V lost 3 bases, and 3 bases had no gene match. Germline V gene sequence: CDR1 KGHSH, CDR2 LQKENI. The CDR3 covers 14 residues.

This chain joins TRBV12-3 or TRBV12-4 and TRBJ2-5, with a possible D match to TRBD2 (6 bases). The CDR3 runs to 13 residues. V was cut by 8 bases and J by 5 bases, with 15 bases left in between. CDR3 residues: CASLSGAGETQYF. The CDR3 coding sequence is TGTGCCAGCTTGTCCGGGGCGGGGGAGACCCAGTACTTC.